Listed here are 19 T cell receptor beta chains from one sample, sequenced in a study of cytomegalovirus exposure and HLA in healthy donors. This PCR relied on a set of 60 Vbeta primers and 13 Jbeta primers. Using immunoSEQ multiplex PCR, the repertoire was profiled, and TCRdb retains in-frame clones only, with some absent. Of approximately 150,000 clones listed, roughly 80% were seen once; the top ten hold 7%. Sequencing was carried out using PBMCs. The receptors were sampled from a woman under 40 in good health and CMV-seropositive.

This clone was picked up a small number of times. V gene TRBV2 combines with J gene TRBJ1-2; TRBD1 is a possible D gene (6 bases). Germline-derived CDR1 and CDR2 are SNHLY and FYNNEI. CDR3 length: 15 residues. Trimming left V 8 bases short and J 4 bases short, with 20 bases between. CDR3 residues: CASEWDTQGPYGYTF. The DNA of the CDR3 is TGTGCCAGCGAGTGGGATACACAGGGACCCTATGGCTACACCTTC. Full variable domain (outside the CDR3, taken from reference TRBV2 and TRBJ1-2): EPEVTQTPSHQVTQMGQEVILRCVPISNHLYFYWYRQILGQKVEFLVSFYNNEISEKSEIFDDQFSVERPDGSNFTLKIRSTKLEDSAMYFCASEWDTQGPYGYTFGSGTRLTVV.

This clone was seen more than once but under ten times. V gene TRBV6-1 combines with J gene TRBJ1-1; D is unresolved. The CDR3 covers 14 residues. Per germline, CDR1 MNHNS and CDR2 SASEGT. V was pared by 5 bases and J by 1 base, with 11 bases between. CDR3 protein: CASSLTHGNTEAFF. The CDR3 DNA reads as TGTGCCAGCAGTTTGACACATGGGAACACTGAAGCTTTCTTT.

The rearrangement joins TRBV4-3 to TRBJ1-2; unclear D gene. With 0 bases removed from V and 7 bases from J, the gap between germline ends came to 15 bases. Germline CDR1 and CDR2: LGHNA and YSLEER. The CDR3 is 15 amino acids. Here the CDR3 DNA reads TGCGCCAGCAGCCAAGATATGGGCGGGTATGGTGGCTACACCTTC. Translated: CASSQDMGGYGGYTF.

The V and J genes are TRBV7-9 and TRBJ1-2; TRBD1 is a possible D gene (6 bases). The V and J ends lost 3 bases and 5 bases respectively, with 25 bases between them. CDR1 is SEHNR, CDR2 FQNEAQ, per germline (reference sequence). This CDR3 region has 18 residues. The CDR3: CASSFLVRDTLVRYGYTF. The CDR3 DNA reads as TGTGCCAGCAGCTTTCTCGTAAGGGACACCTTAGTCCGGTATGGCTACACCTTC.

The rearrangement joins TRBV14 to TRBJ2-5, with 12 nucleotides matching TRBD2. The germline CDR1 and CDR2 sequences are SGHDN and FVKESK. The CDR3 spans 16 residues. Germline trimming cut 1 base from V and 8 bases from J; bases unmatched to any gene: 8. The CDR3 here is CASSQVGLAGISTQYF. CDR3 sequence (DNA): TGTGCCAGCAGCCAAGTAGGACTAGCGGGGATTAGTACCCAGTACTTC.

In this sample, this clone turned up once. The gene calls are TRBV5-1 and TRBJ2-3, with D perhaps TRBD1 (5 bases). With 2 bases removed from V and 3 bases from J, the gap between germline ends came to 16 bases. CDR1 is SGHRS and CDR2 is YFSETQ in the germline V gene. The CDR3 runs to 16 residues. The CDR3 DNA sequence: TGCGCCAGCAGCTTCCGAAAGGCGACAGAGACAGATACGCAGTATTTT. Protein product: CASSFRKATETDTQYF.

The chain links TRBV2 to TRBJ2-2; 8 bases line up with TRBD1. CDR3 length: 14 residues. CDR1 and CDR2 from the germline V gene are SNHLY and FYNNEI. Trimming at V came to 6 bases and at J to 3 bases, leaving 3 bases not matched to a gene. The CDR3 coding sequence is TGTGCCAGCAGCAGGGGGCAGGACACCGGGGAGCTGTTTTTT. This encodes CASSRGQDTGELFF.

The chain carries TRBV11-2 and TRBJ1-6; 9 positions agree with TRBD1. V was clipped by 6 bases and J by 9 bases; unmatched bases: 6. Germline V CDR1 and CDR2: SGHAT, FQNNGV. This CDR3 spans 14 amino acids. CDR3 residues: CASSSDRGLSPLHF. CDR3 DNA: TGTGCCAGCAGTTCGGACAGGGGCCTTTCACCCCTCCACTTT.

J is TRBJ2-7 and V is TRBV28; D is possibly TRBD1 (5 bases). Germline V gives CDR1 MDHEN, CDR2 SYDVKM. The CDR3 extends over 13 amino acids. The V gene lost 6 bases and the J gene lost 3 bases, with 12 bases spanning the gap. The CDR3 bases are TGTGCCAGCAGCTTTCCGACAGTCTACGAGCAGTACTTC. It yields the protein CASSFPTVYEQYF.

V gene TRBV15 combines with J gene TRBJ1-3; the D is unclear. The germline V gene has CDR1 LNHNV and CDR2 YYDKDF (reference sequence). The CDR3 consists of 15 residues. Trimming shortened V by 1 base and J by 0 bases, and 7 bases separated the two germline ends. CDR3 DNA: TGTGCCACCAGCAGAGGTCCGAGCTCTGGAAACACCATATATTTT. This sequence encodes CATSRGPSSGNTIYF.

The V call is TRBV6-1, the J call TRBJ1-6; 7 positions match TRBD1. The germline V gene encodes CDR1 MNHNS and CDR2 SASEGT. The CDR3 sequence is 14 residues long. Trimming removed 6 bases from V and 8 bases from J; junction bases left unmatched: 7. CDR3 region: CASSHGGGYSPLHF. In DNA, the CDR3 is TGTGCCAGCAGCCACGGAGGGGGCTATTCACCCCTCCACTTT.

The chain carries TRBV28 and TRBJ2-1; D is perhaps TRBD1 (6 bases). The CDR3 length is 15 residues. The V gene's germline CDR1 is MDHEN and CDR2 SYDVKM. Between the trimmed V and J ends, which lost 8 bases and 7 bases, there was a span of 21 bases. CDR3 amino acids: CASLYREKGPNEQFF. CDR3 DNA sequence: TGTGCCAGCCTTTACAGGGAAAAGGGCCCAAATGAGCAGTTCTTC.

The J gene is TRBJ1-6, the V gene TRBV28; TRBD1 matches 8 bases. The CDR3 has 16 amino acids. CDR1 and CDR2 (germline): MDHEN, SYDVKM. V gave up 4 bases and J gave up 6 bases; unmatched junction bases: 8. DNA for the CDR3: TGTGCCAGCAGTTCCCCCCAGGACAGGGTTAATTCACCCCTCCACTTT. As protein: CASSSPQDRVNSPLHF. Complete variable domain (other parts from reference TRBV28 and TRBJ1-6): DVKVTQSSRYLVKRTGEKVFLECVQDMDHENMFWYRQDPGLGLRLIYFSYDVKMKEKGDIPEGYSVSREKKERFSLILESASTNQTSMYLCASSSPQDRVNSPLHFGNGTRLTVT.

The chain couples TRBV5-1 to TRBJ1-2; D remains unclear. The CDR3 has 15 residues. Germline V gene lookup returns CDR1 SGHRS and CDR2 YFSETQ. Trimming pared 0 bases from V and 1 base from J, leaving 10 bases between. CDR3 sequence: CASSLALTDNYGYTF. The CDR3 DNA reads TGCGCCAGCAGCTTGGCCCTCACAGATAACTATGGCTACACCTTC. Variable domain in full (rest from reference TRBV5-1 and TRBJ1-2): KAGVTQTPRYLIKTRGQQVTLSCSPISGHRSVSWYQQTPGQGLQFLFEYFSETQRNKGNFPGRFSGRQFSNSRSEMNVSTLELGDSALYLCASSLALTDNYGYTFGSGTRLTVV.

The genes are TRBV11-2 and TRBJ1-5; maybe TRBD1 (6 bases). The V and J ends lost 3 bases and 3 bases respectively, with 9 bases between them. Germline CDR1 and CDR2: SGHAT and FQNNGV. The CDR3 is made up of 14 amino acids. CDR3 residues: CASSFTGNNQPQHF. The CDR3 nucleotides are TGTGCCAGCAGCTTCACAGGGAACAATCAGCCCCAGCATTTT.

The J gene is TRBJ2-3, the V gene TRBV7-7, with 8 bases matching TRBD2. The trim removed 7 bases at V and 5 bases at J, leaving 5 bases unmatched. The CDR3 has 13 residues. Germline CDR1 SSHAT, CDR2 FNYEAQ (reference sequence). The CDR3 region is CASTGGFGDTQYF. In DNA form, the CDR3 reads TGTGCCAGCACGGGGGGGTTTGGAGATACGCAGTATTTT.

For the CDR3, the DNA is TGTGCCAGCAGTTTTAGGCCAGGGCCTTTGAACACTGAAGCTTTCTTT. Its translation: CASSFRPGPLNTEAFF. The chain joins TRBV6-5 to TRBJ1-1, with D maybe TRBD1 (5 bases). Germline V gives CDR1 MNHEY, CDR2 SVGAGI. Trimming removed 4 bases from V and 0 bases from J, with 15 bases in between. The CDR3 sequence is 16 residues long.

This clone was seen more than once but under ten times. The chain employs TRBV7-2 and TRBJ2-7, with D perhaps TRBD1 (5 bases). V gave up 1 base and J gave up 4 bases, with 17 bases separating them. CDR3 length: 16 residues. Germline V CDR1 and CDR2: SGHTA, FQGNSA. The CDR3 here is CASSLGWGTAYYEQYF. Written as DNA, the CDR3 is TGTGCCAGCAGCTTAGGATGGGGCACCGCCTATTACGAGCAGTACTTC.

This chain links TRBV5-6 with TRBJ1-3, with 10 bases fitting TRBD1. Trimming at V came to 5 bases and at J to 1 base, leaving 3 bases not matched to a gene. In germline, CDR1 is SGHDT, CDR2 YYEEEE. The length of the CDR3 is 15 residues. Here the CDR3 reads CASSDRGRSGNTIYF. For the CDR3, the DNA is TGTGCCAGCAGTGACAGGGGGCGTTCTGGAAACACCATATATTTT.